The T cell receptor (beta chain) under discussion was sequenced for a study of response to subunit inactivated influenza vaccine. Comment on this clonotype: Its antigen remains unidentified.

TCRdb re-analysed the RT-PCR reads in MiXCR, keeping a single row per CDR3 protein. The sample comprises approximately 170,000 distinct CDR3 sequences, under 15% of which are singletons, and 26% rests with the top ten. General study findings and limits: The authors offered the suggestion that each seasonal influenza vaccination recruits few new T cells.

The V end was cut by 7 bases, the J end by 3 bases, with 9 bases between. Germline CDR1 is LNHDA and CDR2 is SQIVND (reference sequence). The CDR3 sequence is 12 residues long. The chain is built from TRBV19 and TRBJ1-2, with a weak D call TRBD1 (5 bases). The clonotype originates from a man aged 45 to 65 who received an inactivated influenza vaccine. Specimen: CD8+ T cells sorted from PBMCs, collected less than 6 days after vaccination. CDR3 nucleotide sequence: TGTGCCAGTACAGGGTTGGACTATGGCTACACCTTC. Its protein is CASTGLDYGYTF.